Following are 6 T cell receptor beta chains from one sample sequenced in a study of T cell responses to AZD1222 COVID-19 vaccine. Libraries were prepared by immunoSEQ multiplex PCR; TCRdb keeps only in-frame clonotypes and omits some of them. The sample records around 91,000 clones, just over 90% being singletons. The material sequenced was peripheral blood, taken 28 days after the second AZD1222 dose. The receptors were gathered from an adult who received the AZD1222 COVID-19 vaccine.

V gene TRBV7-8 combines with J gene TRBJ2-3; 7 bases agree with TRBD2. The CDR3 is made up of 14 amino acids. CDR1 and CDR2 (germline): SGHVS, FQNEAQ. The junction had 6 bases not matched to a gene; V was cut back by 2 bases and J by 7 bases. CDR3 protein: CASSLSGAMNTQYF. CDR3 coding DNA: TGTGCCAGCAGCTTAAGCGGGGCCATGAATACGCAGTATTTT.

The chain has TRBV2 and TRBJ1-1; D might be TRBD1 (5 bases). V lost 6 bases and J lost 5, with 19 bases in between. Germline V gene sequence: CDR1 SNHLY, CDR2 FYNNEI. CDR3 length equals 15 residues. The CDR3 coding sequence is TGTGCCAGCAGGGCGTGGGGGGAGAGTGGGACTGAAGCTTTCTTT. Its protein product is CASRAWGESGTEAFF.

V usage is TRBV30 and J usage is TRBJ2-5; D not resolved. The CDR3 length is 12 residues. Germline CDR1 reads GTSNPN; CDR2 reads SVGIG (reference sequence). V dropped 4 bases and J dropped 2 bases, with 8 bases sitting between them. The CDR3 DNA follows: TGTGCCTGGAACCCCGGGCAAGAGACCCAGTACTTC. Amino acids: CAWNPGQETQYF.

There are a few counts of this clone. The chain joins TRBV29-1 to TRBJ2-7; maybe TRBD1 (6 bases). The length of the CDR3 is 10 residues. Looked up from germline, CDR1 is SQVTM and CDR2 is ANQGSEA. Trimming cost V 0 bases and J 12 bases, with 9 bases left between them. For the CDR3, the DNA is TGCAGCGTTGAAGATTCAGGGGTGTACTTC. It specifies CSVEDSGVYF.

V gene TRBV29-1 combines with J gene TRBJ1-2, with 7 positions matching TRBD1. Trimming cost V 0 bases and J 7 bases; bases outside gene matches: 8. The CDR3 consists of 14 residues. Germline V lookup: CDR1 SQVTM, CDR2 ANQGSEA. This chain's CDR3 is CSVEDTAGGFGYTF. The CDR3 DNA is TGCAGCGTTGAAGATACGGCAGGGGGATTTGGCTACACCTTC.

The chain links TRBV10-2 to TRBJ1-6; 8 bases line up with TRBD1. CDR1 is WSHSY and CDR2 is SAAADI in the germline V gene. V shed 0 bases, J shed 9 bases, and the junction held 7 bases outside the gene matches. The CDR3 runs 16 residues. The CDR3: CASSESAGGWSSPLHF. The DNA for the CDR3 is TGCGCCAGCAGTGAGTCGGCAGGGGGCTGGAGTTCACCCCTCCACTTT.